The sequence of this TCR beta chain was determined in a study of blood T cell repertoires in COVID-19. Clones were sequenced by immunoSEQ multiplex PCR, and TCRdb holds only the in-frame ones, with some missing. Found here are under 70,000 clones, roughly 88% of them singletons; the top ten hold around 6%. The TCR originated in a woman in her seventies with acute or convalescent COVID-19. The sequencing input was peripheral blood.

CDR3 residues: CASSTSTGELFF. In nucleotides, the CDR3 is TGTGCCAGCAGTACTTCCACCGGGGAGCTGTTTTTT. The rearrangement uses TRBV12-3 or TRBV12-4 and TRBJ2-2, with D unresolved. This CDR3 is built from 12 residues. Trimming left V 5 bases short and J 4 bases short, with 5 bases between.